This section outlines one T cell receptor beta chain sequence together with its context. The sample is drawn from a study of spatial heterogeneity in lung cancer. The V and J ends lost 7 bases and 0 bases respectively, with 12 bases between them. This CDR3 region has 14 residues. Time point: blood at routine non-recurrence follow-up after resection. In each case, whole RNA from tumor, nontumor lung or frozen PBMC was sequenced unsorted. TCRdb processed the 5' RACE reads anew with MiXCR; each CDR3 protein has one entry. The sample contains around 110,000 distinct CDR3 sequences, 12% of which appear only once.

The sequencing here drew on PBMCs, taken at follow-up. The sequence came from a male donor with early-stage non-small cell lung cancer. V gene TRBV12-3 or TRBV12-4 combines with J gene TRBJ1-1, with a weak D call TRBD1 (6 bases). CDR3: CASIRQVMNTEAFF. The CDR3 DNA sequence: TGTGCCAGCATTCGACAGGTCATGAACACTGAAGCTTTCTTT.